This T cell receptor beta chain was sequenced during a study of blood T cell repertoires in COVID-19. Turning to the study itself: Acute and convalescent COVID-19 samples came from the United States, Italy and Spain. Sources were T cells, B-cell-depleted T cells, or PBMCs; the material itself was cDNA or gDNA.

V lost 7 bases and J lost 0, with 15 bases in between. Germline V CDR1 and CDR2: MNHNY, SVGAGI (reference sequence). This CDR3 is 15 amino acids long. Authors' analysis steps: Nucleated cell counts were estimated from reference gene primer amplification. Here immunoSEQ multiplex PCR was the method, and the copy in TCRdb shows in-frame clones only, minus some. For V, J and clone size, that table is used; D and trimming come from the DNA. This table holds more than 100,000 clones, approximately 87% found once. This chain connects TRBV6-6 to TRBJ1-2; D remains unclear. Sequencing input: peripheral blood. The TCR was taken from a woman aged 70-85 years with acute or convalescent COVID-19. CDR3 residues: CASTSISRANYGYTF. In DNA, the CDR3 is TGTGCCAGCACCTCCATATCGCGAGCTAACTATGGCTACACCTTC.